These T cell receptor beta chains were read from a single sample in a study of spatial heterogeneity in lung cancer. Using its own MiXCR run on the 5' RACE reads, TCRdb lists one record per CDR3 protein. The data show about 85,000 distinct CDR3 sequences, approximately 20% seen once. The sample here was PBMCs, taken at surgery. The receptors come from a male donor with early-stage non-small cell lung cancer. CDR3s include the opening cysteine and the closing phenylalanine or tryptophan. A D gene is named only where the DNA matches it firmly. For some rows the clone size is stated as once, few or many, or as a class when expanded; others skip it.

>TRBV20-1|14|-|TRBJ2-3|-
CSARGPRPTDTQYF
TGCAGTGCTAGAGGCCCCCGGCCCACAGATACGCAGTATTTT
>TRBV11-2|12|TRBD1|TRBJ2-7|-
CASSIGQVEQYF
TGTGCCAGCAGCATCGGACAGGTCGAGCAGTACTTC
>TRBV6-2/TRBV6-3|13|TRBD1|TRBJ1-1|-
CATTQGARTEAFF
TGTGCCACCACACAGGGGGCGCGCACTGAAGCTTTCTTT
>TRBV3-1|13|-|TRBJ1-1|-
CASSQDAGVGAFF
TGTGCCAGCAGCCAAGATGCAGGGGTGGGGGCTTTCTTT
>TRBV2|11|-|TRBJ1-4|-
CATWDNEKLFF
TGTGCCACCTGGGACAATGAAAAACTGTTTTTT
>TRBV16|14|-|TRBJ2-7|few
CASSQRGNSYEQYF
TGTGCCAGCAGCCAACGCGGGAACTCCTACGAGCAGTACTTC
>TRBV7-3|13|-|TRBJ2-2|many
CASSLLLSGELFF
TGTGCCAGCAGCTTGCTCTTGTCCGGGGAGCTGTTTTTT
>TRBV9|15|-|TRBJ2-3|-
CASSVNGKSTDTQYF
TGTGCCAGCAGCGTGAACGGGAAGAGCACAGATACGCAGTATTTT
>TRBV9|15|TRBD2|TRBJ2-1|-
CASSVEVAGYNEQFF
TGTGCCAGCAGCGTAGAGGTAGCGGGCTACAATGAGCAGTTCTTC
>TRBV28|13|-|TRBJ1-1|-
CASIQTRDTEAFF
TGTGCCAGCATCCAGACGAGGGACACTGAAGCTTTCTTT
>TRBV12-3/TRBV12-4|14|TRBD2|TRBJ2-1|few
CASSLLAGVNEQFF
TGTGCCAGCAGTTTACTAGCGGGAGTAAATGAGCAGTTCTTC
>TRBV29-1|15|TRBD1|TRBJ1-1|many
CSVEGGGDRDTEAFF
TGCAGCGTTGAAGGGGGTGGGGACAGGGACACTGAAGCTTTCTTT
>TRBV7-8|16|TRBD1|TRBJ2-1|many
CASSLQTGTGNNEQFF
TGTGCCAGCAGCTTGCAAACCGGGACAGGGAACAATGAGCAGTTCTTC
>TRBV11-3|12|-|TRBJ2-7|few
CASSLGMGEQYF
TGTGCCAGCAGCTTAGGAATGGGCGAGCAGTACTTC
>TRBV4-2|16|-|TRBJ2-1|-
CASSQERDSKPHEQFF
TGTGCCAGCAGCCAAGAGAGGGACTCCAAGCCCCATGAGCAGTTCTTC
>TRBV10-3|13|-|TRBJ1-1|-
CAISESPQGEAFF
TGTGCCATCAGTGAGTCCCCCCAAGGGGAAGCTTTCTTT
>TRBV5-1|15|TRBD1|TRBJ2-7|-
CASSSGTGDYGEQYF
TGCGCCAGCAGCTCCGGGACAGGGGATTATGGCGAGCAGTACTTC
>TRBV7-3|13|-|TRBJ2-2|many
CASSSERVGELFF
TGTGCCAGCAGCTCCGAGAGGGTCGGGGAGCTGTTTTTT
>TRBV14|14|TRBD1|TRBJ2-2|-
CASSNRGPPGELFF
TGTGCCAGCAGCAACAGGGGACCACCCGGGGAGCTGTTTTTT
>TRBV5-1|15|TRBD1|TRBJ2-1|-
CASSLEGQALNEQFF
TGCGCCAGCAGCTTGGAGGGACAGGCCCTCAATGAGCAGTTCTTC
>TRBV15|12|-|TRBJ1-4|few
CATGKANEKLFF
TGTGCCACTGGGAAGGCTAATGAAAAACTGTTTTTT
>TRBV28|16|TRBD2|TRBJ2-3|few
CASSAGGVLNTDTQYF
TGTGCCAGCAGTGCCGGGGGGGTATTGAACACAGATACGCAGTATTTT
>TRBV19|14|-|TRBJ1-4|few
CASSMGVTNEKLFF
TGTGCCAGTAGTATGGGGGTAACTAATGAAAAACTGTTTTTT
>TRBV7-2|15|TRBD1|TRBJ1-4|-
CASSLGDSINEKLFF
TGTGCCAGCAGCTTAGGGGACAGCATTAATGAAAAACTGTTTTTT
>TRBV20-1|15|-|TRBJ2-7|many
CSARDRWASSYEQYF
TGCAGTGCTAGAGATCGCTGGGCGAGCTCCTACGAGCAGTACTTC
>TRBV29-1|14|-|TRBJ2-7|-
CSVEDQELSREQYF
TGCAGCGTTGAAGATCAAGAGTTATCACGCGAGCAGTACTTC
>TRBV29-1|14|TRBD1|TRBJ2-7|few
CSVGWTGGSYEQYF
TGCAGCGTCGGATGGACAGGGGGATCGTACGAGCAGTACTTC
>TRBV3-1|15|-|TRBJ1-4|many
CASSPTGNPNEKLFF
TGTGCCAGCAGCCCCACAGGGAACCCTAATGAAAAACTGTTTTTT
>TRBV5-5|12|-|TRBJ2-7|-
CASSPASGPVNF
TGTGCCAGCAGCCCCGCCTCGGGCCCGGTAAACTTC
>TRBV10-3|13|-|TRBJ1-2|-
CAISSPDFLGYTF
TGTGCCATCAGCAGTCCGGACTTTCTTGGTTACACCTTC
>TRBV5-5|14|TRBD1|TRBJ1-5|-
CASSLGQGKGPQHF
TGTGCCAGCAGCTTGGGACAGGGGAAAGGGCCCCAGCATTTT
>TRBV5-1|15|TRBD1|TRBJ2-5|-
CASSLGGQGQETQYF
TGCGCCAGCAGCTTAGGGGGACAGGGCCAAGAGACCCAGTACTTC
>TRBV28|10|-|TRBJ2-5|many
CASSQETQYF
TGTGCCAGCAGTCAAGAGACCCAGTACTTC
>TRBV10-3|12|-|TRBJ2-5|few
CAISGLAGTQYF
TGTGCCATCAGTGGGCTCGCGGGGACCCAGTACTTC
>TRBV28|16|-|TRBJ1-4|many
CASSLPGATTNEKLFF
TGTGCCAGCAGTTTGCCAGGGGCTACAACTAATGAAAAACTGTTTTTT
>TRBV4-2|16|TRBD1|TRBJ2-3|few
CASSHTTGEWSDTQYF
TGTGCCAGCAGCCATACAACAGGGGAATGGTCAGATACGCAGTATTTT
>TRBV18|15|-|TRBJ1-5|few
CASSPQDGPNQPQHF
TGTGCCAGCTCACCACAGGACGGACCCAATCAGCCCCAGCATTTT
>TRBV2|18|TRBD1|TRBJ1-1|many
CASSGRGQGAYTNTEAFF
TGTGCCAGCAGTGGGAGAGGACAGGGGGCCTATACAAACACTGAAGCTTTCTTT
>TRBV27|15|TRBD2|TRBJ2-3|few
CASSFLTSGRDTQYF
TGTGCCAGCAGTTTTTTGACTAGCGGGAGGGATACGCAGTATTTT
>TRBV29-1|14|-|TRBJ1-1|many
CSVGRGTENTEAFF
TGCAGCGTGGGTCGTGGGACGGAGAACACTGAAGCTTTCTTT
>TRBV27|15|-|TRBJ2-7|-
CASSLRGERTYEQYF
TGTGCCAGCAGTTTACGGGGCGAGAGAACCTACGAGCAGTACTTC
>TRBV20-1|18|-|TRBJ2-7|-
CSARDRKGSLGGIHEQYF
TGCAGTGCTAGAGATCGGAAGGGATCTCTGGGGGGAATCCACGAGCAGTACTTC
>TRBV7-2|13|-|TRBJ2-7|few
CASSLPGRYEQYF
TGTGCCAGCAGCTTGCCAGGGAGATACGAGCAGTACTTC
>TRBV4-2|16|-|TRBJ2-2|-
CASSQDPGLDTGELFF
TGTGCCAGCAGCCAAGATCCAGGGCTCGACACCGGGGAGCTGTTTTTT
>TRBV3-1|14|-|TRBJ2-7|few
CASSQDREYGPQYF
TGTGCCAGCAGCCAAGATCGGGAGTATGGCCCTCAGTACTTC
>TRBV7-2|20|TRBD2|TRBJ2-4|many
CASSRRVASGLGIAKNIQYF
TGTGCCAGCAGCCGCCGGGTGGCTAGCGGGTTGGGTATAGCCAAAAACATTCAGTACTTC
>TRBV10-3|12|-|TRBJ1-3|few
CAIKRTGNTIYF
TGTGCCATTAAAAGAACAGGAAACACCATATATTTT
>TRBV6-1|15|TRBD1|TRBJ2-3|-
CASSEWTGGLDTQYF
TGTGCCAGCAGTGAATGGACAGGGGGCCTAGATACGCAGTATTTT
>TRBV20-1|14|-|TRBJ2-1|few
CSARFSETYNEQFF
TGCAGTGCCCGTTTTAGCGAGACTTACAATGAGCAGTTCTTC
>TRBV27|14|-|TRBJ2-6|few
CASSPETGANVLTF
TGTGCCAGCAGTCCTGAGACTGGGGCCAACGTCCTGACTTTC
>TRBV6-1|15|TRBD1|TRBJ1-2|-
CASSERGQGASGYTF
TGTGCCAGCAGTGAACGGGGACAGGGGGCATCTGGCTACACCTTC
>TRBV20-1|16|TRBD2|TRBJ2-1|-
CSARALVAGWNDEQFF
TGCAGTGCTAGAGCCCTGGTAGCGGGTTGGAACGATGAGCAGTTCTTC
>TRBV20-1|12|TRBD1|TRBJ1-2|-
CSARGQGYGYTF
TGCAGTGCTAGAGGACAGGGGTATGGCTACACCTTC
>TRBV20-1|15|TRBD2|TRBJ2-1|many
CSASAGLAGVNEQFF
TGCAGTGCTAGTGCTGGTCTAGCGGGAGTGAATGAGCAGTTCTTC